This T cell receptor (beta chain) was captured in a study of shared clonotypes between healthy human individuals. The data were produced by immunoSEQ multiplex PCR, yet TCRdb's version contains in-frame clones alone and is incomplete. The table shows about 510,000 clones, with about four fifths occurring only once. Germline V gene sequence: CDR1 MNHEY, CDR2 SMNVEV (reference sequence). CDR3 length: 13 amino acids. V was pared by 3 bases and J by 2 bases, with 7 bases between. The V and J genes are TRBV27 and TRBJ2-5, with D tentatively TRBD2 (6 bases). The source of this sequence is a woman in her thirties or forties in good health. Some clones in this sample may be carry-over from other donors' samples. Sequencing used PBMCs. CDR3 sequence reads: CASSFRGQETQYF. CDR3 sequence (DNA): TGTGCCAGCAGTTTCCGGGGGCAAGAGACCCAGTACTTC.